The rows below give T cell receptor beta chains drawn from one sample of a study of control samples from healthy donors and cancer patients. Sequencing used immunoSEQ multiplex PCR; TCRdb keeps in-frame clones, though not all of them. The sample contains almost 90,000 clones, about nine tenths of which appear only once. The sequencing sample was made of blood. The receptors derive from a man younger than 40 in good health. Both conserved end residues are part of each CDR3. The D gene is left open where the match is weak. Rows may omit the clone size; those that give it use once, few, many or a size class.

d_call j_call clone_size v_call cdr3_aa cdr3_nt
TRBD1 TRBJ2-3 NA TRBV27 CASSNRDRASPSTDTQYF TGTGCCAGCAGCAATAGGGACAGGGCTAGCCCTAGCACAGATACGCAGTATTTT
NA TRBJ1-2 NA TRBV5-4 CASSSLVREENGYTF TGTGCCAGCAGCTCCCTGGTGAGGGAAGAGAATGGCTACACCTTC
NA TRBJ2-1 NA TRBV5-1 CASNLGGASNNEQFF TGCGCCAGCAATCTTGGGGGGGCCTCTAATAATGAGCAGTTCTTC
TRBD2 TRBJ2-1 once TRBV6-5 CASRMAGGDYNEQFF TGTGCCAGCAGGATGGCGGGGGGGGATTACAATGAGCAGTTCTTC
NA TRBJ1-2 NA TRBV6-5 CASSLLRAPYGYTF TGTGCCAGCAGTTTGCTCCGGGCGCCCTATGGCTACACCTTC
NA TRBJ1-2 NA TRBV7-9 CASSLEGYYGYTF TGTGCCAGCAGCTTAGAGGGGTACTATGGCTACACCTTC
NA TRBJ2-5 once TRBV12-3/TRBV12-4 CASSSPQYETQYF TGTGCCAGCAGTTCCCCACAGTACGAGACCCAGTACTTC
TRBD2 TRBJ2-5 NA TRBV5-4 CASRTGTREKETQYF TGTGCCAGCAGAACCGGGACTAGAGAAAAAGAGACCCAGTACTTC
TRBD1 TRBJ1-1 once TRBV7-9 CASSPWDRGGGEAFF TGTGCCAGCAGCCCCTGGGACAGGGGAGGCGGTGAAGCTTTCTTT
TRBD1 TRBJ1-5 once TRBV10-1 CASSQGASQPQHF TGCGCCAGCAGTCAGGGGGCAAGTCAGCCCCAGCATTTT
TRBD2 TRBJ2-1 NA TRBV5-1 CASSLPKTSGGNEQFF TGCGCCAGCAGCTTGCCCAAGACTAGCGGGGGGAATGAGCAGTTCTTC
NA TRBJ1-5 once TRBV6-6 CASSQLPMEPQHF TGTGCCAGCAGTCAACTCCCTATGGAGCCCCAGCATTTT
NA TRBJ2-5 NA TRBV11-2 CASRAGGETQYF TGTGCCAGCCGAGCGGGCGGAGAGACCCAGTACTTC
TRBD1 TRBJ2-3 NA TRBV11-3 CASSGQEGTDTQYF TGTGCCAGCAGCGGACAGGAGGGCACAGATACGCAGTATTTT
TRBD1 TRBJ2-5 NA TRBV7-9 CASSPRTGRSIETQYF TGTGCCAGCAGCCCGCGGACAGGGCGTAGTATAGAGACCCAGTACTTC
TRBD1 TRBJ1-2 NA TRBV9 CASSPRTGEAGTF TGTGCCAGCAGCCCCCGGACAGGGGAGGCCGGCACCTTC
TRBD1 TRBJ2-7 NA TRBV19 CASSIDGTGTNEQYF TGTGCCAGTAGTATAGACGGGACAGGGACCAACGAGCAGTACTTC
NA TRBJ1-1 few TRBV29-1 CSVEEGSYTEAFF TGCAGCGTTGAAGAGGGCAGCTACACTGAAGCTTTCTTT
NA TRBJ1-2 NA TRBV5-1 CASSSTGPFYGYTF TGCGCCAGCAGCTCGACAGGCCCATTCTATGGCTACACCTTC
TRBD1 TRBJ1-2 NA TRBV6-1 CASSEPSAGGQHGYTF TGTGCCAGCAGTGAACCTTCGGCAGGGGGACAGCATGGCTACACCTTC
TRBD2 TRBJ2-5 NA TRBV6-1 CASSDGLAGAHQETQYF TGTGCCAGCAGTGACGGGCTAGCGGGGGCCCACCAAGAGACCCAGTACTTC
NA TRBJ2-5 NA TRBV7-2 CASSFPHQETQYF TGTGCCAGCAGCTTCCCACACCAAGAGACCCAGTACTTC
NA TRBJ1-1 NA TRBV10-3 CAIRQPGGGTEAFF TGTGCCATCAGGCAGCCCGGTGGGGGCACTGAAGCTTTCTTT
NA TRBJ1-6 NA TRBV7-9 CASSLRKEGSPLHF TGTGCCAGCAGCTTGAGAAAAGAGGGATCACCCCTCCACTTT
TRBD1 TRBJ2-2 NA TRBV19 CASSMGTGANTGELFF TGTGCCAGTAGTATGGGGACAGGGGCGAACACCGGGGAGCTGTTTTTT
NA TRBJ2-2 NA TRBV9 CASSAQGSGELFF TGTGCCAGCAGCGCGCAGGGGTCCGGGGAGCTGTTTTTT
TRBD2 TRBJ2-5 NA TRBV20-1 CSASALLAGVQETQYF TGCAGTGCTAGTGCCTTACTAGCGGGGGTACAAGAGACCCAGTACTTC
TRBD1 TRBJ2-1 NA TRBV5-1 CASNPGQGNEQFF TGCGCCAGCAATCCGGGACAGGGCAATGAGCAGTTCTTC
NA TRBJ1-1 NA TRBV20-1 CSASRWDMGPGAFF TGCAGTGCTAGTCGATGGGACATGGGGCCTGGCGCTTTCTTT
TRBD1 TRBJ1-4 NA TRBV4-1 CASSHVRQGATNEKLFF TGCGCCAGCAGCCACGTCAGACAGGGTGCAACTAATGAAAAACTGTTTTTT
NA TRBJ1-6 few TRBV5-1 CASSFGDETVSPLHF TGCGCCAGCAGTTTCGGGGATGAGACAGTATCACCCCTCCACTTT
TRBD2 TRBJ2-5 NA TRBV7-8 CASSPRTSGREETQYF TGTGCCAGCAGCCCCAGGACTAGCGGGCGGGAAGAGACCCAGTACTTC
TRBD1 TRBJ2-3 NA TRBV10-3 CAIRQGFDTDTQYF TGTGCCATCAGACAGGGGTTTGACACAGATACGCAGTATTTT
NA TRBJ1-3 NA TRBV5-6 CASSLSASGNTIYF TGTGCCAGCAGCTTGTCAGCCTCTGGAAACACCATATATTTT
NA TRBJ1-3 once TRBV6-5 CASSYTLGPGNTIYF TGTGCCAGCAGTTACACGTTGGGGCCTGGAAACACCATATATTTT
NA TRBJ2-3 NA TRBV30 CAWSVLDTQYF TGTGCCTGGAGTGTACTCGATACGCAGTATTTT
NA TRBJ1-2 NA TRBV29-1 CSVAGNYGYTF TGCAGCGTTGCAGGGAACTATGGCTACACCTTC
TRBD1 TRBJ1-1 NA TRBV24-1 CATSKTTGGNTEAFF TGTGCCACCAGTAAGACGACAGGGGGAAACACTGAAGCTTTCTTT
TRBD1 TRBJ2-2 NA TRBV18 CASSPTSTGSGGGTGELFF TGTGCCAGCTCACCTACCTCGACAGGGTCTGGTGGAGGCACCGGGGAGCTGTTTTTT
TRBD1 TRBJ2-3 NA TRBV20-1 CSASGRGQNEKGDTQYF TGCAGTGCTAGTGGAAGGGGGCAGAACGAAAAGGGAGATACGCAGTATTTT
TRBD1 TRBJ1-3 NA TRBV10-3 CAIRTNRGGSSGNTIYF TGTGCCATCAGAACGAACAGGGGAGGAAGCTCTGGAAACACCATATATTTT